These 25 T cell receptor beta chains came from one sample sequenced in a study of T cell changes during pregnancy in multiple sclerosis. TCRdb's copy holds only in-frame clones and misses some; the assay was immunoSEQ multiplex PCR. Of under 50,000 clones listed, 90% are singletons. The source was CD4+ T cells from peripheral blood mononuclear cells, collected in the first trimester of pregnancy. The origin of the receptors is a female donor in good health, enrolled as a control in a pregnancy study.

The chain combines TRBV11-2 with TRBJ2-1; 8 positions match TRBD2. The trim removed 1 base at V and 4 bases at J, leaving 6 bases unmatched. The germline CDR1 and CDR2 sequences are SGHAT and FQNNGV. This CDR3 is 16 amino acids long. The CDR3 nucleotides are TGTGCCAGCAGCTTAGGGCGGGGGGTCCTATACAATGAGCAGTTCTTC. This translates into CASSLGRGVLYNEQFF.

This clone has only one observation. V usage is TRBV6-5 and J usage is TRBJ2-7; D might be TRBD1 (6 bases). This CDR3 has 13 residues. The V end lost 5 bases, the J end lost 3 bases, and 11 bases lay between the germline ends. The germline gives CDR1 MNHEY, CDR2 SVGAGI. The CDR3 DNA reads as TGTGCCAGCAGTCAACAGGGCCTCTACGAGCAGTACTTC. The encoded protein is CASSQQGLYEQYF.

CDR3 protein: CASSGPDRADTEAFF. In DNA, the CDR3 is TGTGCCAGCAGTGGGCCCGACAGGGCCGACACTGAAGCTTTCTTT. V usage is TRBV28 and J usage is TRBJ1-1; TRBD1 matches 7 bases. Unmatched junction bases numbered 9, after V lost 5 bases and J lost 3 bases. This CDR3 is 15 amino acids long. The germline V gene encodes CDR1 MDHEN and CDR2 SYDVKM. Complete variable domain (other parts from reference TRBV28 and TRBJ1-1): DVKVTQSSRYLVKRTGEKVFLECVQDMDHENMFWYRQDPGLGLRLIYFSYDVKMKEKGDIPEGYSVSREKKERFSLILESASTNQTSMYLCASSGPDRADTEAFFGQGTRLTVV.

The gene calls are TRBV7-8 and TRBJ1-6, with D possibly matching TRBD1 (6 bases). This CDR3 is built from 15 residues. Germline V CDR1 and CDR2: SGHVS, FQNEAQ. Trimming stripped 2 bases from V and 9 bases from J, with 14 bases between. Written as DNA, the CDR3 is TGTGCCAGCAGCTTAACGGACAGTCCTAGTTCACCCCTCCACTTT. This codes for CASSLTDSPSSPLHF.

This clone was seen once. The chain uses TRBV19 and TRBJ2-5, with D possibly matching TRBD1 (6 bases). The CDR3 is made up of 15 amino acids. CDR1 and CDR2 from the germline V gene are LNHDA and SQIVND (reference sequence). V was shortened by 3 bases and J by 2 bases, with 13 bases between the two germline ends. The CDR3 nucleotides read TGTGCCAGTAGTATGGCAGGGGCCGGGCAAGAGACCCAGTACTTC. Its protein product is CASSMAGAGQETQYF. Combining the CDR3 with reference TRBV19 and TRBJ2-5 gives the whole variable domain DGGITQSPKYLFRKEGQNVTLSCEQNLNHDAMYWYRQDPGQGLRLIYYSQIVNDFQKGDIAEGYSVSREKKESFPLTVTSAQKNPTAFYLCASSMAGAGQETQYFGPGTRLLVL.

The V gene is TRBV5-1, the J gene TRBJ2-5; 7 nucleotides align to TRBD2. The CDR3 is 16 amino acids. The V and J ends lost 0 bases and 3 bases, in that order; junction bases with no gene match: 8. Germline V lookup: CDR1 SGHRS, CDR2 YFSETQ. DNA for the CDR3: TGCGCCAGCAGCTTGGCCGGGGAAAGCGGGAAAGAGACCCAGTACTTC. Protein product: CASSLAGESGKETQYF.

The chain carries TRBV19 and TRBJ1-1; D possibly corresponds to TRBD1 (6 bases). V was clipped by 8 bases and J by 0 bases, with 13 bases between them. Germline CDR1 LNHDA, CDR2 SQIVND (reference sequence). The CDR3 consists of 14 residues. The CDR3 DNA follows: TGTGCCAGTTCTCTACAGGGATTGAACACTGAAGCTTTCTTT. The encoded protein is CASSLQGLNTEAFF.

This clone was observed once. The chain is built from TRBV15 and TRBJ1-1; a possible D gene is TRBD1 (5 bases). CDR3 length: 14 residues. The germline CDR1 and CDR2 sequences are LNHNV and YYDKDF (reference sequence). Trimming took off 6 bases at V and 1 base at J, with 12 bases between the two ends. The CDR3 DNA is TGTGCCACCAGTCGGGGGAAGGAGAACACTGAAGCTTTCTTT. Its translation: CATSRGKENTEAFF.

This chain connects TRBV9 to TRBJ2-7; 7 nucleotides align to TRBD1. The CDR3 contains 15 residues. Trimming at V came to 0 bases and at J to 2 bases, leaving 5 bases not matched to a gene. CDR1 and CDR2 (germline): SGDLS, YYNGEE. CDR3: CASSVGVTGTYEQYF. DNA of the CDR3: TGTGCCAGCAGCGTAGGGGTGACAGGGACCTACGAGCAGTACTTC.

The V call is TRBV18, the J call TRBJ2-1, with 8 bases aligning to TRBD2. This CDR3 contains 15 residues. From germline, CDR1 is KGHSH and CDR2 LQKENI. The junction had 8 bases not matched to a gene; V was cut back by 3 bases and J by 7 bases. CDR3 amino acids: CASSPGPGGSNEQFF. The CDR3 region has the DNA TGTGCCAGCTCACCGGGACCGGGGGGGAGTAATGAGCAGTTCTTC. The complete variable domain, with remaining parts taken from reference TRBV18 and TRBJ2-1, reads NAGVMQNPRHLVRRRGQEARLRCSPMKGHSHVYWYRQLPEEGLKFMVYLQKENIIDESGMPKERFSAEFPKEGPSILRIQQVVRGDSAAYFCASSPGPGGSNEQFFGPGTRLTVL.

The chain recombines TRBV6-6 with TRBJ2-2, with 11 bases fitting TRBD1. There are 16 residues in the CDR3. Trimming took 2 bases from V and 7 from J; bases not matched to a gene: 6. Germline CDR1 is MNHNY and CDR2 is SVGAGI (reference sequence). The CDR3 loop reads CASSYGGDRGFGELFF. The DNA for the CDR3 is TGTGCCAGCAGTTACGGCGGGGACAGGGGGTTCGGGGAGCTGTTTTTT.

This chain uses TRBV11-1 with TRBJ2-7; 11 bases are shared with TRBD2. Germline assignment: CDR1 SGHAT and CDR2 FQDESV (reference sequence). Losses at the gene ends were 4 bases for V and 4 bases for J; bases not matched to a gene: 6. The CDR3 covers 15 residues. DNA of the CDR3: TGTGCCAGCAGCTCCGGGATAGCGGGGGGGTACGAGCAGTACTTC. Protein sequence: CASSSGIAGGYEQYF.

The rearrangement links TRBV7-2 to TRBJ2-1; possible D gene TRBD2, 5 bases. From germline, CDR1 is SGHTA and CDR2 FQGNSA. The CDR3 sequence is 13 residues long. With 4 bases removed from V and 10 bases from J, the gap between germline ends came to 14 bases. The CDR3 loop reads CASSSTARREQFF. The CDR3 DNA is TGTGCCAGCAGCTCTACAGCAAGGAGGGAGCAGTTCTTC.

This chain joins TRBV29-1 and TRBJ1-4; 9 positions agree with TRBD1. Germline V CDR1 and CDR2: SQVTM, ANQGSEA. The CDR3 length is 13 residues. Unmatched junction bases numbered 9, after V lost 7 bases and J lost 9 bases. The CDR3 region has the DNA TGCAGCGCCTCCGGGACAGGGACCAAAAAACTGTTTTTT. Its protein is CSASGTGTKKLFF.

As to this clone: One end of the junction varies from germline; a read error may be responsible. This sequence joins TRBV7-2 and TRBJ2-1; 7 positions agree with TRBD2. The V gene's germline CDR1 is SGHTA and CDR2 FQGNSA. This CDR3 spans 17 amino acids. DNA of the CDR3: TGTGCCAGCAGCACGAGCGGGGTCCCTGGGGGGAACAATGGGCAGTTCTTC. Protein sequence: CASSTSGVPGGNNGQFF.

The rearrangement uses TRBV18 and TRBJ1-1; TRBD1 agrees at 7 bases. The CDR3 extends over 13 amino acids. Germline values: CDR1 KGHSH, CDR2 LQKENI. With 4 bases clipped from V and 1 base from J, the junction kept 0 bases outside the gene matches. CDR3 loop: CASSQGANTEAFF. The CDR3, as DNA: TGTGCCAGCTCACAGGGGGCGAACACTGAAGCTTTCTTT.

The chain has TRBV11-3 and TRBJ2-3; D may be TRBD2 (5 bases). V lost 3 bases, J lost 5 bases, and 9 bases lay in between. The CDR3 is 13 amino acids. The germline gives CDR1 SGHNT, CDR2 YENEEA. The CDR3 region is CASSFGEIDTQYF. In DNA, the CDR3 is TGTGCCAGCAGCTTTGGGGAGATAGATACGCAGTATTTT.

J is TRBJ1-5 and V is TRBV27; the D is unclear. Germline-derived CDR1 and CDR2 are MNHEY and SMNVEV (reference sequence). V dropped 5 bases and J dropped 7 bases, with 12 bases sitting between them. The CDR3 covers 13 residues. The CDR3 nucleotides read TGTGCCAGCAGTAAGACCCTCGGGCAGCCCCAGCATTTT. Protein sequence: CASSKTLGQPQHF.

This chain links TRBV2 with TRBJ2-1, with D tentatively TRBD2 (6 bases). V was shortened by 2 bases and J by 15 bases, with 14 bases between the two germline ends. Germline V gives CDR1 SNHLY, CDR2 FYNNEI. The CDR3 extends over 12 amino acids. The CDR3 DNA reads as TGTGCCAGCAGTGAAAGCGGGCTAAAGTCGTTCTTC. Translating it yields CASSESGLKSFF.

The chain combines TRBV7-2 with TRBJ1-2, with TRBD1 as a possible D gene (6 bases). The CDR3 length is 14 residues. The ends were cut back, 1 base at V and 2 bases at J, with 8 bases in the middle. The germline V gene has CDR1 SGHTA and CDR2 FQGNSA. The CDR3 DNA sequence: TGTGCCAGCAGCTTAGTTACAGGGAACTATGGCTACACCTTC. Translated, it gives CASSLVTGNYGYTF.

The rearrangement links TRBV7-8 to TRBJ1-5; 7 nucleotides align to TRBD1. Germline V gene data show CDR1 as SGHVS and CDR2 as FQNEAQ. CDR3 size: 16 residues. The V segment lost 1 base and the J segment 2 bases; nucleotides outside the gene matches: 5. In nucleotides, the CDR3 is TGTGCCAGCAGCTTAGAGGGGGCTTGGGGCAATCAGCCCCAGCATTTT. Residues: CASSLEGAWGNQPQHF.

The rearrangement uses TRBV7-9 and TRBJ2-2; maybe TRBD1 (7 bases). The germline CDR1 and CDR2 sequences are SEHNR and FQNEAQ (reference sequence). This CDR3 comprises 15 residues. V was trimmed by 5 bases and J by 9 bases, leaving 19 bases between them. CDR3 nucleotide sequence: TGTGCCAGCAGCAGGACAGGAGGAGGGGGCAGGGAGCTGTTTTTT. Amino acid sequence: CASSRTGGGGRELFF.

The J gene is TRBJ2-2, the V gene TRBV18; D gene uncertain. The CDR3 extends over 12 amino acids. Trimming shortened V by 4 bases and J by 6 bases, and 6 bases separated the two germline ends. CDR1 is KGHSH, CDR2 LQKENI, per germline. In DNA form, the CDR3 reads TGTGCCAGCTCACGTCCCGCCGGGGAGCTGTTTTTT. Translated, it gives CASSRPAGELFF.

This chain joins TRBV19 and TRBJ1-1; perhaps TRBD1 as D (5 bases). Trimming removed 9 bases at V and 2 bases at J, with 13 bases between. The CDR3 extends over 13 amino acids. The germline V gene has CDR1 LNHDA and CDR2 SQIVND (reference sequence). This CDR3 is CASRRVGNTEAFF. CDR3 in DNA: TGTGCCAGCCGCAGGGTAGGCAACACTGAAGCTTTCTTT.

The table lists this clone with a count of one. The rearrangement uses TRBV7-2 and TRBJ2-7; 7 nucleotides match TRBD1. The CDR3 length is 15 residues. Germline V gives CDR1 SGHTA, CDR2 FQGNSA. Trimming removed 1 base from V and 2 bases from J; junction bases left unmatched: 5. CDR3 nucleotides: TGTGCCAGCAGCTTAGGAGGGGGCGCAACCTACGAGCAGTACTTC. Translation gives CASSLGGGATYEQYF.